This T cell receptor (beta chain) derives from a study of vaccination and CD4 T cells after COVID-19. For the study at large: Median time from COVID diagnosis to post-COVID sampling was 101 days (35 to 161).

Note on this clonotype: Its antigen is undetermined. A read error may produce the germline difference seen at one junction end.

Treatment: approximately nine-day PBMC culture with coronavirus spike peptide pools or control peptides (ViraFEST assay). The study sequenced cultured CD4+ T cell DNA using the Oncomine TCR Beta short-read assay. TCRdb redid the calling of the PCR reads with MiXCR, one entry per CDR3 protein. Of approximately 9,700 distinct CDR3 sequences listed, approximately 29% are singletons. There are 14 residues in the CDR3. Germline CDR1 and CDR2: SSHAT and FNYEAQ (reference sequence). The chain combines TRBV7-7 with TRBJ2-3, with TRBD2 as a possible D gene (5 bases). The TCR originated in a human donor who had recovered from COVID-19. The material was CD4+ T cells from blood, cultured in vitro, obtained after SARS-CoV-2 vaccination. The CDR3 DNA sequence: TGTGCCAGCAGCTTAGATCAGACTATTTACGCGCAGTACTTT. Its translation is CASSLDQTIYAQYF.